This TCR beta chain stems from a study of cytomegalovirus exposure and HLA in healthy donors. Study-level results: TCR beta chain V- and J-gene trimming was linked, in a later analysis, to a missense variant in DCLRE1C.

Primers: 60 Vbeta forward and 13 Jbeta reverse. This table comes from immunoSEQ multiplex PCR, and its TCRdb copy is limited to in-frame clones, with some not included. This table holds about 200,000 clones, approximately 81% found once. V lost 3 bases and J lost 3; bases outside the gene matches: 4. Germline lookup yields CDR1 SGHKS and CDR2 YYEKEE (reference sequence). The CDR3 loop spans 15 amino acids. A word on this clone: As yet, its antigen is unknown.

The rearrangement uses TRBV5-5 and TRBJ1-2, with 11 bases aligning to TRBD1. The specimen sequenced was PBMCs. This receptor was taken from a man under 40 in good health and CMV-seronegative. Here the CDR3 DNA reads TGTGCCAGCAGCTCCCGGGACAGGGGGTACTATGGCTACACCTTC. Protein: CASSSRDRGYYGYTF.